These T cell receptor beta chains were read from a single sample in a study of blood T cell repertoires in COVID-19. Sequenced by immunoSEQ multiplex PCR; TCRdb stores in-frame clones only, minus some. The table records a few hundred thousand clones, around 90% of them present only once. Specimen: peripheral blood. These receptors were taken from a man between 60 and 75 years old who had recovered from COVID-19. Both conserved end residues are part of each CDR3. The order of the fields is J gene, V gene, clone size, D gene, CDR3 protein, CDR3 DNA. A D gene is named only where the DNA matches it firmly. Size tells how often a clone was seen (once, few, many) or the class of an expanded clone, and some rows leave it out.

J gene: TRBJ1-4
V gene: TRBV11-2
clone size: -
D gene: -
CDR3 protein: CASSFRLATNEKLFF
CDR3 DNA: TGTGCCAGCAGCTTCAGACTTGCAACTAATGAAAAACTGTTTTTT

J gene: TRBJ2-7
V gene: TRBV27
clone size: -
D gene: -
CDR3 protein: CASSFPGGPSSYEQYF
CDR3 DNA: TGTGCCAGCAGTTTCCCCGGGGGGCCAAGCTCCTACGAGCAGTACTTC

J gene: TRBJ1-5
V gene: TRBV3-1/TRBV3-2
clone size: -
D gene: -
CDR3 protein: CASSPEGGVPQHF
CDR3 DNA: TGTGCCAGCAGCCCAGAGGGAGGGGTACCCCAGCATTTT

J gene: TRBJ2-7
V gene: TRBV6-6
clone size: -
D gene: TRBD1
CDR3 protein: CASSGQGWDEQYF
CDR3 DNA: TGTGCCAGCAGCGGACAGGGCTGGGACGAGCAGTACTTC

J gene: TRBJ2-2
V gene: TRBV7-8
clone size: -
D gene: TRBD2
CDR3 protein: CASSPWTSPGELFF
CDR3 DNA: TGTGCCAGCAGCCCGTGGACTAGCCCCGGGGAGCTGTTTTTT

J gene: TRBJ2-7
V gene: TRBV11-2
clone size: -
D gene: TRBD2
CDR3 protein: CASSTSGGPYEQYF
CDR3 DNA: TGTGCCAGCAGCACTAGCGGGGGTCCCTACGAGCAGTACTTC

J gene: TRBJ2-7
V gene: TRBV27
clone size: -
D gene: TRBD2
CDR3 protein: CASSLLASGSRLYEQYF
CDR3 DNA: TGTGCCAGCAGTTTATTGGCTAGCGGGTCGCGACTGTACGAGCAGTACTTC

J gene: TRBJ2-3
V gene: TRBV27
clone size: -
D gene: -
CDR3 protein: CASRQSLSTDTQYF
CDR3 DNA: TGTGCCAGCAGGCAAAGCCTTAGCACAGATACGCAGTATTTT

J gene: TRBJ2-2
V gene: TRBV6-4
clone size: -
D gene: -
CDR3 protein: CASSEGRNTGELFF
CDR3 DNA: TGTGCCAGCAGTGAGGGGAGGAACACCGGGGAGCTGTTTTTT

J gene: TRBJ2-1
V gene: TRBV18
clone size: -
D gene: TRBD1
CDR3 protein: CASSPPTGSSYNEQFF
CDR3 DNA: TGTGCCAGCTCACCACCGACAGGGAGCTCCTACAATGAGCAGTTCTTC

J gene: TRBJ1-1
V gene: TRBV9
clone size: -
D gene: -
CDR3 protein: CASSAPMDTEAFF
CDR3 DNA: TGTGCCAGCAGCGCACCCATGGACACCGAAGCTTTCTTT

J gene: TRBJ2-3
V gene: TRBV7-2
clone size: -
D gene: -
CDR3 protein: CASSSQGGVDTDTQYF
CDR3 DNA: TGTGCCAGCAGCTCACAGGGGGGGGTTGACACAGATACGCAGTATTTT

J gene: TRBJ1-4
V gene: TRBV19
clone size: -
D gene: TRBD1
CDR3 protein: CASSLTGTPTNEKLFF
CDR3 DNA: TGTGCCAGTAGCCTGACAGGGACTCCAACTAATGAAAAACTGTTTTTT

J gene: TRBJ1-5
V gene: TRBV2
clone size: -
D gene: TRBD1
CDR3 protein: CASTRQGGNQPQHF
CDR3 DNA: TGTGCCAGCACTAGACAGGGGGGCAATCAGCCCCAGCATTTT

J gene: TRBJ1-1
V gene: TRBV5-4
clone size: -
D gene: -
CDR3 protein: CASSAQKGGNTEAFF
CDR3 DNA: TGTGCCAGCAGCGCCCAGAAAGGAGGGAACACTGAAGCTTTCTTT

J gene: TRBJ1-6
V gene: TRBV7-2
clone size: once
D gene: TRBD1
CDR3 protein: CASSSADRVVSPLHF
CDR3 DNA: TGTGCCAGCAGCTCCGCGGACAGGGTCGTCTCACCCCTCCACTTT

J gene: TRBJ1-1
V gene: TRBV15
clone size: -
D gene: -
CDR3 protein: CATRGRGETEAFF
CDR3 DNA: TGTGCCACCAGAGGCAGAGGAGAAACTGAAGCTTTCTTT

J gene: TRBJ1-2
V gene: TRBV27
clone size: -
D gene: TRBD1
CDR3 protein: CASSADRGPGYTF
CDR3 DNA: TGTGCCAGCAGTGCCGACAGGGGCCCTGGCTACACCTTC

J gene: TRBJ2-6
V gene: TRBV6-5
clone size: -
D gene: -
CDR3 protein: CASSYSRVSGANVLTF
CDR3 DNA: TGTGCCAGCAGTTACTCGAGAGTCTCTGGGGCCAACGTCCTGACTTTC

J gene: TRBJ2-7
V gene: TRBV6-6
clone size: once
D gene: TRBD1
CDR3 protein: CASSKEDRGLEQYF
CDR3 DNA: TGTGCCAGCAGTAAGGAGGACAGGGGGCTCGAGCAGTACTTC

J gene: TRBJ2-5
V gene: TRBV10-3
clone size: -
D gene: -
CDR3 protein: CAISEGLYETQYF
CDR3 DNA: TGTGCCATCAGTGAAGGACTTTATGAGACCCAGTACTTC